Listed here is a single T cell receptor (beta chain). This sample is part of a study of shared clonotypes between healthy human individuals. Study information: For every donor, three CD4 naive, three CD4 memory, two CD8 naive and one CD8 memory plates were used.

The investigators split CD4+ cells into a CD45RA+ naive subset and a CD45RA-negative memory subset. Sequenced by immunoSEQ multiplex PCR; TCRdb stores in-frame clones only, minus some. The table shows millions of clones, with 85% to 95% occurring only once. The CDR3 contains 12 residues. Germline loops: CDR1 ENHRY, CDR2 SYGVKD. Trimming took 11 bases from V and 4 from J, leaving 12 bases between them. The chain is built from TRBV10-3 and TRBJ1-5, with a weak D call TRBD1 (6 bases). The sequenced sample was naive CD4+ T cells from PBMCs. Indicated subset: CD45RA+ positively selected. This clonotype was sampled from a man between 18 and 29 years old in good health. Some clones in this sample may be carry-over from other donors' samples. The CDR3 protein is CASGQPNQPQHF. The DNA of the CDR3 is TGTGCCTCGGGACAACCGAATCAGCCCCAGCATTTT.